This T cell receptor beta chain was recorded in a study of patients and donors after allogeneic stem cell transplantation. The length of the CDR3 is 13 residues. V lost 7 bases to trimming and J lost 6 bases; unmatched junction nucleotides: 9. In germline, CDR1 is SQVTM, CDR2 ANQGSEA. Ten or more counts support this clonotype. One entry per CDR3 protein, called by TCRdb with MiXCR from the RT-PCR reads. Of approximately 410,000 distinct CDR3 sequences in the sample, 16% were seen once. This receptor was obtained from a human donor who was either an allogeneic HSCT recipient or a stem cell or donor lymphocyte infusion donor (not recorded which). It is not recorded whose cells these are; they may come from a transplant donor. The sequenced sample consisted of blood, either unsorted or a sorted T cell fraction (not recorded which). J is TRBJ2-1 and V is TRBV29-1, with 7 positions matching TRBD1. The CDR3 DNA follows: TGCAGCGCCCGACAGGGATCGGTCAATGAGCAGTTCTTC. Translation: CSARQGSVNEQFF.